Sequencing of this T cell receptor beta chain was carried out in a study of cytomegalovirus exposure and HLA in healthy donors. Study-wide findings and caveats: Researchers counted roughly 150 TCR beta chains as cytomegalovirus-associated.

As regards this clone: Its antigen is as yet unknown.

Using immunoSEQ multiplex PCR, the repertoire was profiled, and TCRdb retains in-frame clones only, with some absent. The sample gives about 58,000 clones, about 92% of which show up once; 1.1% is in the top ten. The sequenced sample was PBMCs. This receptor was taken from a man between 18 and 35 years old in good health and CMV-seronegative.

The CDR3: CASSLIQGDEKLFF. For the CDR3, the DNA is TGTGCCAGCAGCTTAATACAGGGGGATGAAAAACTGTTTTTT. The chain uses TRBV7-9 and TRBJ1-4; 8 bases line up with TRBD1. CDR1 and CDR2 (germline): SEHNR, FQNEAQ (reference sequence). This CDR3 has 14 amino acids. V was clipped by 2 bases and J by 6 bases; unmatched bases: 2.